Below, 9 T cell receptor beta chains from the same sample are listed, as sequenced in a study of Tregs in tolerant kidney transplant recipients. Some clones are missing from TCRdb's copy, which holds only in-frame ones; the method was immunoSEQ multiplex PCR. The sample has around 75,000 clones; less than 90% are singletons. Here the sequenced sample was CD4+ T cells from blood, taken before the transplant. These receptors were obtained from a human donor who received a combined kidney and bone marrow transplant.

V and J are TRBV6-6 and TRBJ1-5; 7 positions agree with TRBD1. Per germline, CDR1 MNHNY and CDR2 SVGAGI (reference sequence). The CDR3 has 14 residues. J was trimmed by 6 bases and V by 6 bases; bases with no gene match: 8. The CDR3 loop is CASRLGQDSQPQHF. CDR3 coding DNA: TGTGCCAGCAGACTCGGACAGGACAGTCAGCCCCAGCATTTT.

The chain recombines TRBV27 with TRBJ2-6, with 11 bases identical to TRBD1. Germline CDR1 is MNHEY and CDR2 is SMNVEV (reference sequence). CDR3 size: 18 residues. V shed 4 bases, J shed 4 bases, and the junction held 9 bases outside the gene matches. In DNA, the CDR3 is TGTGCCAGCAGTTCCAGGACAGGGGGCGCAACCGGGGCCAACGTCCTGACTTTC. Protein: CASSSRTGGATGANVLTF.

This clone was seen just once. The chain employs TRBV5-1 and TRBJ2-3; 13 nucleotides agree with TRBD2. There are 15 residues in the CDR3. V trimming: 3 bases; J trimming: 7 bases; junction bases outside the gene matches: 5. Per germline, CDR1 SGHRS and CDR2 YFSETQ. The CDR3 DNA follows: TGCGCCAGCAGCTGGGGACTAGCGGGGTCGAATACGCAGTATTTT. Amino acid sequence: CASSWGLAGSNTQYF.

The V and J genes are TRBV7-8 and TRBJ2-1, with D hard to call. V was trimmed by 3 bases and J by 4 bases, leaving 10 bases between them. There are 14 residues in the CDR3. Per germline, CDR1 SGHVS and CDR2 FQNEAQ. The CDR3 loop is CASSFRRGYNEQFF. The CDR3 nucleotides read TGTGCCAGCAGCTTTCGTCGAGGTTACAATGAGCAGTTCTTC.

The chain uses TRBV25-1 and TRBJ1-1, with 9 positions matching TRBD1. With 1 base clipped from V and 5 bases from J, the junction kept 5 bases outside the gene matches. This CDR3 is built from 15 residues. Per the germline V gene, CDR1 is MGHDK and CDR2 is SYGVNS. The DNA of the CDR3 is TGTGCCAGCAGTGAATTACAGGGGGCGCCGACTGAAGCTTTCTTT. It specifies CASSELQGAPTEAFF.

The chain combines TRBV28 with TRBJ2-1, with TRBD2 identical over 8 bases. CDR3 size: 16 residues. J was trimmed by 6 bases and V by 6 bases; bases with no gene match: 13. The germline V gene encodes CDR1 MDHEN and CDR2 SYDVKM. In DNA, the CDR3 is TGTGCCAGCAGCAAGGCGCGGGGGAGCGGGGGCAATGAGCAGTTCTTC. This translates into CASSKARGSGGNEQFF.

This chain joins TRBV11-2 and TRBJ2-7, with 9 nucleotides matching TRBD2. V gave up 1 base and J gave up 5 bases; unmatched junction bases: 3. CDR1 is SGHAT and CDR2 is FQNNGV in the germline V gene. The CDR3 spans 14 residues. CDR3 amino acids: CASSLARTSDEQYF. In nucleotides, the CDR3 is TGTGCCAGCAGCTTAGCTCGGACTAGCGACGAGCAGTACTTC.

The rearrangement uses TRBV27 and TRBJ2-7; D is perhaps TRBD2 (6 bases). V was shortened by 10 bases and J by 2 bases, with 15 bases between the two germline ends. CDR1 and CDR2 (germline): MNHEY, SMNVEV (reference sequence). The CDR3 extends over 13 amino acids. For the CDR3, the DNA is TGTGCCACCCGTCGACTAGGGGCCTACGAGCAGTACTTC. The encoded protein is CATRRLGAYEQYF.

This clone was observed a handful of times. The chain is built from TRBV18 and TRBJ2-7, with 10 bases matching TRBD2. With 3 bases clipped from V and 1 base from J, the junction kept 3 bases outside the gene matches. CDR3 length: 15 amino acids. CDR1 is KGHSH and CDR2 is LQKENI in the germline V gene. The chain's CDR3 is CASSPGTSVSYEQYF. In DNA form, the CDR3 reads TGTGCCAGCTCACCGGGGACTAGCGTATCCTACGAGCAGTACTTC.